This TCR beta chain was obtained from a study of response to subunit inactivated influenza vaccine. Findings and limits, study-wide: Each seasonal influenza vaccination, the authors suggested, recruits few new T cells.

TCRdb passed the RT-PCR reads through MiXCR, listing each CDR3 protein once. The sample carries under 550,000 distinct CDR3 sequences, more than 7% recorded once. This clonotype was counted only a few times. Its specificity is unknown. The CDR3 is 13 residues long. Looked up from germline, CDR1 is SQVTM and CDR2 is ANQGSEA. The chain uses TRBV29-1 and TRBJ2-3; the D gene could be TRBD1 or TRBD2 (6 bases each). This material consisted of PBMCs from blood, taken roughly 24 months after vaccination. This clonotype originated in a man aged 50 to 69 who received an inactivated influenza vaccine. The DNA of the CDR3 is TGCGGGGCTGAAGGGGGGCGCGGAGATACGCAGTATTTT. This gives the protein CGAEGGRGDTQYF.